The next 24 T cell receptor beta chains were all read from a single sample in a study of T cells after yellow fever vaccination (dated by TCRdb to between 2017 and 2020). Receptor amplification or capture employed 5' RACE. Reads for this sample came from an Illumina HiSeq 2500. TCRdb reprocessing: public reads trimmed at Q25 with fastp, clones called with MiXCR, in-frame beta chains kept. Each entry merges the rows of one CDR3 protein and shows their most common DNA and genes. In all, the sample holds approximately 70,000 distinct CDR3 sequences, and about 7% of those were seen once. The ten biggest clones cover about 39% of the sample. The treatment or condition label here, explained by the study, means: live attenuated yellow fever vaccine strain. The sequences come from CD8+ T cells sorted from PBMCs, collected around 45 days after the first yellow fever vaccination. The receptors derive from a man younger than 35 who received the YFV17D yellow fever vaccine.

V is TRBV6-6 and J is TRBJ1-6; D is uncertain. The CDR3 totals 11 residues. Germline CDR1 and CDR2: MNHNY and SVGAGI (reference sequence). Trimming pared 5 bases from V and 14 bases from J, leaving 10 bases between. CDR3 loop: CASSAAETLHF. DNA for the CDR3: TGTGCCAGCAGTGCCGCAGAAACCCTCCACTTT.

This sequence joins TRBV27 and TRBJ1-5; D is unclear. The CDR3 totals 13 residues. With 8 bases removed from V and 1 base from J, the gap between germline ends came to 9 bases. Germline CDR1 MNHEY, CDR2 SMNVEV (reference sequence). CDR3 region: CASCMGSNQPQHF. The DNA of the CDR3 is TGTGCCAGCTGTATGGGCAGCAATCAGCCCCAGCATTTT.

This clonotype was counted ten times or more. V is TRBV12-3 or TRBV12-4 and J is TRBJ2-2, with 9 bases aligning to TRBD1. The CDR3 contains 16 residues. The V segment lost 5 bases and the J segment 1 base; nucleotides outside the gene matches: 5. CDR3 DNA: TGTGCCAGCAGTGATCCGGGACAGGGGAACACCGGGGAGCTGTTTTTT. Translated: CASSDPGQGNTGELFF.

This clonotype occurred many times. The chain has TRBV4-1 and TRBJ1-2; 9 bases line up with TRBD1. V lost 2 bases and J lost 4; bases outside the gene matches: 5. CDR3 length: 15 residues. Germline V gene sequence: CDR1 MGHRA, CDR2 YSYEKL. The chain's CDR3 is CASSQQTGGAYGYTF. CDR3 coding DNA: TGCGCCAGCAGCCAACAGACAGGGGGTGCCTATGGCTACACCTTC.

This clonotype was detected many times. V usage is TRBV7-9 and J usage is TRBJ2-4; D is ambiguous. CDR3 length: 15 amino acids. Germline lookup yields CDR1 SEHNR and CDR2 FQNEAQ (reference sequence). V was cut by 1 base and J by 0 bases, with 7 bases left in between. CDR3 DNA sequence: TGTGCCAGCAGCTTAGGGGATCTAGCCAAAAACATTCAGTACTTC. Translated, it gives CASSLGDLAKNIQYF.

This clonotype was counted between two and nine times. J is TRBJ2-1 and V is TRBV4-2; D gene uncertain. This CDR3 contains 17 residues. V shed 1 base and J shed 1 base, with 14 bases lying between them. Germline V gene lookup returns CDR1 LGHNA and CDR2 YNFKEQ. In DNA form, the CDR3 reads TGTGCCAGCAGCCAAGGAACCGGTGTTGGGTCCTACAATGAGCAGTTCTTC. Translating it yields CASSQGTGVGSYNEQFF.

This clonotype was seen repeatedly, ten times or more. J is TRBJ2-4 and V is TRBV12-3 or TRBV12-4; tentatively, D is TRBD1 (5 bases). The CDR3 is 14 residues long. Trimming shortened V by 7 bases and J by 5 bases, and 15 bases separated the two germline ends. DNA of the CDR3: TGTGCCAGCACTCACAGCAGCAGGGAAAACATTCAGTACTTC. It specifies CASTHSSRENIQYF.

This clonotype has more than one count but fewer than ten. The chain combines TRBV28 with TRBJ2-1; unclear D gene. Trimming removed 7 bases from V and 8 bases from J, with 15 bases in between. Germline V gene sequence: CDR1 MDHEN, CDR2 SYDVKM. The CDR3 has 13 residues. The CDR3 DNA reads as TGTGCCAGCACCTTTAGGGTGACCGATGAGCAGTTCTTC. This gives the protein CASTFRVTDEQFF.

This clonotype was observed a few times. This chain links TRBV29-1 with TRBJ1-1; D remains unclear. The ends were cut back, 7 bases at V and 3 bases at J, with 18 bases in the middle. Germline V lookup: CDR1 SQVTM, CDR2 ANQGSEA. The CDR3 is made up of 14 amino acids. The CDR3 DNA is TGCAGCGCCCTAGGCCCGGGCCGGGACACTGAAGCTTTCTTT. Its translation is CSALGPGRDTEAFF.

There are many counts of this clonotype. The V call is TRBV12-3 or TRBV12-4, the J call TRBJ2-7; the match to TRBD1 covers 10 bases. J was trimmed by 3 bases and V by 3 bases; bases with no gene match: 2. CDR3 length equals 14 residues. The CDR3 region is CASSFGQGGYEQYF. DNA of the CDR3: TGTGCCAGCAGTTTTGGACAGGGGGGCTACGAGCAGTACTTC.

Many counts were recorded for this clonotype. The J gene is TRBJ2-3, the V gene TRBV7-2; 7 nucleotides line up with TRBD2. CDR3 length: 15 amino acids. Trimming removed 1 base from V and 5 bases from J; junction bases left unmatched: 6. Germline V gene sequence: CDR1 SGHTA, CDR2 FQGNSA. In DNA, the CDR3 is TGTGCCAGCAGCTTAGAAGCGGGGAGGGTAGATACGCAGTATTTT. Protein: CASSLEAGRVDTQYF.

This clonotype has ten or more counts. The gene calls are TRBV11-3 and TRBJ2-2; 7 positions match TRBD1. V lost 5 bases to trimming and J lost 10 bases; unmatched junction nucleotides: 10. The CDR3 spans 14 residues. CDR1 is SGHNT and CDR2 is YENEEA in the germline V gene. The CDR3 DNA sequence: TGTGCCAGCAGCCGAAGACAGGGCAACGAGGAGCTGTTTTTT. Translation: CASSRRQGNEELFF.

The table lists this clonotype with many counts. This chain connects TRBV7-6 to TRBJ2-7; D is unresolved. The CDR3 runs to 13 residues. The V and J ends lost 0 bases and 0 bases respectively, with 3 bases between them. In germline, CDR1 is SGHVS, CDR2 FNYEAQ. The CDR3 DNA is TGTGCCAGCAGCTTAGCCACCTCCTACGAGCAGTACTTC. Amino acids: CASSLATSYEQYF.

This rearrangement joins TRBV3-1 to TRBJ2-3; TRBD2 matches 11 bases. CDR1 is LGHDT, CDR2 YNNKEL, per germline (reference sequence). Germline trimming cut 1 base from V and 1 base from J; bases unmatched to any gene: 4. The CDR3 totals 17 residues. The CDR3: CASSQATSGARTDTQYF. In DNA, the CDR3 is TGTGCCAGCAGCCAAGCGACTAGCGGGGCTCGCACAGATACGCAGTATTTT.

In regard to this clonotype: A read error is possible here, since a much larger clone lies one base away. The chain carries TRBV5-8 and TRBJ2-5; D ambiguous. CDR1 and CDR2 from the germline V gene are SGHTS and YDEGEE. CDR3 length: 14 amino acids. Written as DNA, the CDR3 is TGTGCCAGCGGCTTGAGCCCTAATCAAGAGACCCAGTACTTC. Amino acids: CASGLSPNQETQYF.

In its sample, this clonotype was seen many times. The rearrangement links TRBV6-2 or TRBV6-3 to TRBJ1-5; D possibly corresponds to TRBD1 (6 bases). This CDR3 contains 14 residues. Germline assignment: CDR1 MNHEY and CDR2 SVGEGT. The ends were cut back, 8 bases at V and 4 bases at J, with 15 bases in the middle. CDR3 sequence: CASGFRGVNQPQHF. As DNA, the CDR3 is TGTGCCAGCGGATTCAGGGGTGTTAATCAGCCCCAGCATTTT.

This clonotype has a count of ten or more. The genes are TRBV4-1 and TRBJ1-1; 7 positions agree with TRBD1. Trimming at V came to 3 bases and at J to 1 base, leaving 8 bases not matched to a gene. The CDR3 consists of 16 residues. Germline loops: CDR1 MGHRA, CDR2 YSYEKL. The CDR3 nucleotides are TGCGCCAGCAGCCAGGACGAGGGGGCCAGGAACACTGAAGCTTTCTTT. Residues: CASSQDEGARNTEAFF.

This clonotype was detected ten times or more. This chain uses TRBV11-2 with TRBJ2-3; the match to TRBD2 covers 15 bases. Germline trimming cut 6 bases from V and 7 bases from J; bases unmatched to any gene: 5. The CDR3 is made up of 15 amino acids. Germline lookup yields CDR1 SGHAT and CDR2 FQNNGV. Here the CDR3 DNA reads TGTGCCAGCAGGTGGACTAGCGGGGGGGAATATACGCAGTATTTT. Encoded protein: CASRWTSGGEYTQYF.

This clonotype was observed many times. CDR3 protein: CASSSLTGSSYEQYF. CDR3 nucleotide sequence: TGTGCCAGCAGCTCGTTGACTGGAAGCTCCTACGAGCAGTACTTC. The J gene is TRBJ2-7, the V gene TRBV7-9; D is ambiguous. This CDR3 comprises 15 residues. The germline V gene encodes CDR1 SEHNR and CDR2 FQNEAQ (reference sequence). Trimming cost V 4 bases and J 0 bases, with 13 bases left between them.

This clonotype was seen a handful of times. This chain joins TRBV7-9 and TRBJ2-7, with D hard to call. Germline V gene lookup returns CDR1 SEHNR and CDR2 FQNEAQ (reference sequence). The germline V and J ends were trimmed by 6 bases and 0 bases, with 12 bases remaining between them. The length of the CDR3 is 14 residues. The CDR3 sequence: CASRTSESSYEQYF. Here the CDR3 DNA reads TGTGCCAGCAGGACTTCGGAAAGCTCCTACGAGCAGTACTTC.

This clonotype was seen many times. The rearrangement joins TRBV30 to TRBJ1-2, with a possible D match to TRBD1 (6 bases). V dropped 1 base and J dropped 2 bases, with 14 bases sitting between them. The CDR3 is 15 residues long. CDR1 and CDR2 (germline): GTSNPN, SVGIG (reference sequence). The CDR3: CAWSARDTENYGYTF. The CDR3 region has the DNA TGTGCCTGGAGTGCACGGGACACGGAAAACTATGGCTACACCTTC.

This clonotype was recorded many times. V gene TRBV18 combines with J gene TRBJ2-2; perhaps TRBD1 as D (6 bases). CDR1 is KGHSH, CDR2 LQKENI, per germline. This CDR3 comprises 16 residues. The germline V and J ends were trimmed by 2 bases and 2 bases, with 12 bases remaining between them. The CDR3 DNA sequence: TGTGCCAGCTCACCAATCAGGGGTCAAAACACCGGGGAGCTGTTTTTT. This encodes CASSPIRGQNTGELFF.

V gene TRBV20-1 combines with J gene TRBJ2-1; D is perhaps TRBD2 (6 bases). Germline lookup yields CDR1 DFQATT and CDR2 SNEGSKA (reference sequence). With 0 bases removed from V and 9 bases from J, the gap between germline ends came to 21 bases. This CDR3 region has 16 residues. The CDR3: CSARDWLAPGGGEQFF. As DNA, the CDR3 is TGCAGTGCTAGAGATTGGCTAGCCCCCGGGGGTGGTGAGCAGTTCTTC.

The chain is built from TRBV12-3 or TRBV12-4 and TRBJ1-1; D ambiguous. This CDR3 comprises 12 residues. Trimming removed 3 bases at V and 6 bases at J, with 8 bases between. The CDR3 is CASSFGYAEAFF. In DNA form, the CDR3 reads TGTGCCAGCAGTTTCGGGTACGCTGAAGCTTTCTTT.